This note documents a single TCR beta chain sequence. Antigen unknown. Isolation of PBMCs gave at least 6 million cells per sample. These data originate in a study of blood T cells in healthy people across ages. The overall study: Through template switching, about one barcoded beta molecule was captured per two T cells, as measured in model experiments.

Primed by a sample-barcoded 5' primer and a J-beta primer mix, a second PCR proceeded for roughly 7 to 12 cycles. No fewer than 2.5 million CDR3-containing paired-end reads came from each sample. A single record per CDR3 protein comes from TCRdb applying MiXCR to the 5' RACE reads. The sample has approximately 1.5 million distinct CDR3 sequences; under 55% are singletons. CDR3 size: 16 residues. The germline V gene has CDR1 SGHKS and CDR2 YYEKEE (reference sequence). The trim removed 4 bases at V and 5 bases at J, leaving 13 bases unmatched. Points from the study as a whole: The recorded TCR beta diversity per million T cells decreased in a roughly linear manner with age.

This sequence joins TRBV5-5 and TRBJ2-7; 9 bases map to TRBD2. The sample was blood. This clonotype was obtained from a woman under 30 in good health. CDR3 protein: CASSLLSSGSVNEQYF. The CDR3 DNA follows: TGTGCCAGCAGCCTCCTAAGTAGCGGGAGTGTCAACGAGCAGTACTTC.